This T cell receptor beta chain stems from a study of blood T cell repertoires in COVID-19. Overall study context: Sources were T cells, B-cell-depleted T cells, or PBMCs; the material itself was cDNA or gDNA.

Authors' data handling: Amplification of reference gene primers provided the estimated nucleated cell counts. Profiling relied on immunoSEQ multiplex PCR, and the TCRdb table lists in-frame clones only, not all of them. That table supplies the V and J calls and clone size; D and trimming were determined from the DNA. This table has 65,000 to 70,000 clones, approximately 86% appearing once. CDR3 size: 12 residues. CDR1 and CDR2 from the germline V gene are LNHDA and SQIVND (reference sequence). After removal of 6 bases from V and 12 bases from J, the junction contained 3 bases not matched to a gene. Sample: peripheral blood. This chain joins TRBV19 and TRBJ2-1; 12 bases are a match to TRBD2. The origin of this receptor is a woman aged 55-69 years with acute or convalescent COVID-19. CDR3 DNA: TGTGCCAGTAGACTAGCGGGAGGCGCGCAGTTCTTC. The encoded protein is CASRLAGGAQFF. The full variable domain, rest sourced from reference TRBV19 and TRBJ2-1, is DGGITQSPKYLFRKEGQNVTLSCEQNLNHDAMYWYRQDPGQGLRLIYYSQIVNDFQKGDIAEGYSVSREKKESFPLTVTSAQKNPTAFYLCASRLAGGAQFFGPGTRLTVL.